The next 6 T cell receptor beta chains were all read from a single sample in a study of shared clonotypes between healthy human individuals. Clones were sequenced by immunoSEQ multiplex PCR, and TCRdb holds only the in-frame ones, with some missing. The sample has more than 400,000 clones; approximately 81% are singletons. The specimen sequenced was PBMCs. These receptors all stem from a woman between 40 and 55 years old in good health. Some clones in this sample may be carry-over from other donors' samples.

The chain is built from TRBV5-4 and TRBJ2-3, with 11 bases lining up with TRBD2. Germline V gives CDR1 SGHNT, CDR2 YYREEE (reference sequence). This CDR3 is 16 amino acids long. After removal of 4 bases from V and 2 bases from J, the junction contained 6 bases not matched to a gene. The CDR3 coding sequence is TGTGCCAGCAGCCTAGGGACTAGCGGTTCCACAGATACGCAGTATTTT. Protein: CASSLGTSGSTDTQYF.

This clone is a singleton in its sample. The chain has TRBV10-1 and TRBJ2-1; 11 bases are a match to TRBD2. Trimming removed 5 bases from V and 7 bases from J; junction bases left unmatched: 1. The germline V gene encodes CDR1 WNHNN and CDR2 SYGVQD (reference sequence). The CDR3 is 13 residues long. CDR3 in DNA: TGCGCCAGCAGTTCTAGCGGGAGGAATGAGCAGTTCTTC. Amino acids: CASSSSGRNEQFF.

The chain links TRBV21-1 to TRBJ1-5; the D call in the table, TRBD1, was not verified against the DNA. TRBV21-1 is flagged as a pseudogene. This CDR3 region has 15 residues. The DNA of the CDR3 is TGTGCCAGCATTACCGGACAGGGGACTAATCAGCCCCAGCATTTT. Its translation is CASITGQGTNQPQHF.

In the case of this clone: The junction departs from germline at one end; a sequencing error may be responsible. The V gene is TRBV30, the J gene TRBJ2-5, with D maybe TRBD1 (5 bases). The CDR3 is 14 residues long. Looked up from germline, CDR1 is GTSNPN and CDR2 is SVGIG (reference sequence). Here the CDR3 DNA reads TGTGCCTGGAGCCGACAGATCTATCAAGAGGCCCAGTACTTC. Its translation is CAWSRQIYQEAQYF.

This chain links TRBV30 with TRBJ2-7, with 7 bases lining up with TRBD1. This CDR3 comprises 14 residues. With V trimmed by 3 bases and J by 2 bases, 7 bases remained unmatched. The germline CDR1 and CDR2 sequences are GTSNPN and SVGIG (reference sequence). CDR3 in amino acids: CAWRLDRETYEQYF. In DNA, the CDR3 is TGTGCCTGGAGACTCGACAGGGAGACCTACGAGCAGTACTTC.

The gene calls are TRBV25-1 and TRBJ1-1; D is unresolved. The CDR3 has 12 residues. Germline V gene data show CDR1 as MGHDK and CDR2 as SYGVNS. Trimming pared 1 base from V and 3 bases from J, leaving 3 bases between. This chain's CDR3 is CASSEWDTEAFF. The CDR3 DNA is TGTGCCAGCAGTGAATGGGACACTGAAGCTTTCTTT.